These T cell receptor beta chains were read from a single sample in a study of blood T cell repertoires in COVID-19. Profiling relied on immunoSEQ multiplex PCR, and the TCRdb table lists in-frame clones only, not all of them. This sample has about 150,000 clones, with around 83% found just once. Sequenced: peripheral blood. Source of these receptors: a woman aged 55-70 years with COVID-19, enrolled during active disease. Both conserved end residues are part of each CDR3. D genes are given only for firm matches.

v_call	j_call	d_call	cdr3_aa
TRBV7-3	TRBJ1-1	NA	CASSLEVNTEAFF
TRBV29-1	TRBJ1-2	TRBD1	CSVRQGANNYGYTF
TRBV6-5	TRBJ1-1	NA	CASRDLGTEAFF
TRBV3-1/TRBV3-2	TRBJ1-2	TRBD1	CASSRDRAHGYGYTF
TRBV5-5	TRBJ2-5	NA	CASSIGQKETQYF
TRBV27	TRBJ1-6	NA	CASSSIGGSPLHF
TRBV7-9	TRBJ2-1	NA	CASSLDRRGNEQFF
TRBV6-5	TRBJ2-1	TRBD2	CASRSAGGPSEQFF
TRBV18	TRBJ1-2	NA	CASSEEAPGYTF
TRBV9	TRBJ2-5	NA	CASSASQETQYF
TRBV29-1	TRBJ1-5	NA	CSVAVGSSNQPQHF
TRBV7-6	TRBJ2-1	TRBD2	CASSLDTAGGNEQFF
TRBV3-1/TRBV3-2	TRBJ2-3	TRBD1	CASSLRTGGFRDTQYF
TRBV7-9	TRBJ1-2	TRBD1	CASSGEDRGSHGYTF
TRBV5-6	TRBJ1-2	NA	CASSLGRGRVGYTF
TRBV5-4	TRBJ1-2	NA	CASSSLKESGYTF
TRBV5-5	TRBJ1-6	NA	CASSLGRPNNSPLHF
TRBV5-6	TRBJ1-2	TRBD1	CASSSQFFPGQGVEGYTF
TRBV27	TRBJ1-2	TRBD1	CASSLSGTGPVGYTF
TRBV19	TRBJ1-2	NA	CASSLGQNYGYTF